This passage covers 16 T cell receptor beta chains from one sample sequenced in a study of CD8 T cells in Susac syndrome. With random hexamers, reverse transcription was performed on about 0.5 to 1 ug of RNA. TCRdb independently ran MiXCR on the immunoSEQ multiplex PCR reads; one entry per CDR3 protein. The sample holds 150,000 to 160,000 distinct CDR3 sequences, nearly 97% seen once. The sequenced sample consisted of CD8+ T cells from PBMCs. The receptors here all came from a human donor with multiple sclerosis.

The CDR3 coding sequence is TGTGCCAGCAGGAGCCTACAAGAGACCCAGTACTTC. Translating it yields CASRSLQETQYF. This rearrangement joins TRBV2 to TRBJ2-5; D gene unclear. Trimming left V 6 bases short and J 2 bases short, with 7 bases between. This CDR3 has 12 residues. Germline values: CDR1 SNHLY, CDR2 FYNNEI.

The CDR3 DNA sequence: TGCGCCAGCAGCCAAGTGACAGGACAGGGACCCTACAATGAGCAGTTCTTC. It is translated as CASSQVTGQGPYNEQFF. The V and J genes are TRBV4-1 and TRBJ2-1; 8 nucleotides align to TRBD1. The CDR3 consists of 17 residues. Germline CDR1 reads MGHRA; CDR2 reads YSYEKL. The V and J ends lost 1 base and 2 bases, in that order; junction bases with no gene match: 7.

The rearrangement joins TRBV7-9 to TRBJ2-7; 12 nucleotides line up with TRBD1. This CDR3 comprises 15 residues. Trimming at V came to 3 bases and at J to 3 bases, leaving 3 bases not matched to a gene. Germline lookup yields CDR1 SEHNR and CDR2 FQNEAQ (reference sequence). CDR3 sequence: CASSFGDRGHYEQYF. The CDR3, as DNA: TGTGCCAGCAGCTTTGGGGACAGGGGGCACTACGAGCAGTACTTC.

The chain links TRBV30 to TRBJ1-5; D gene ambiguous. This CDR3 is 14 amino acids long. Trimming left V 1 base short and J 1 base short, with 8 bases between. The germline V gene has CDR1 GTSNPN and CDR2 SVGIG (reference sequence). CDR3 sequence (DNA): TGTGCCTGGAGTGAGGGTGTCAGCAATCAGCCCCAGCATTTT. Amino acids: CAWSEGVSNQPQHF.

V gene TRBV12-3 or TRBV12-4 combines with J gene TRBJ2-5; TRBD1 is a possible D gene (5 bases). The CDR3 length is 14 residues. Trimming took off 6 bases at V and 4 bases at J, with 15 bases between the two ends. This CDR3 reads CASRPQGGGETQYF. The CDR3 nucleotides read TGTGCCAGCAGGCCGCAGGGCGGCGGAGAGACCCAGTACTTC.

The chain combines TRBV4-1 with TRBJ2-1; 7 bases fit TRBD1. There are 14 residues in the CDR3. V shed 1 base and J 7 bases; nucleotides not matched to a gene: 4. The germline gives CDR1 MGHRA, CDR2 YSYEKL. The CDR3 reads CASSQVGRGNEQFF. The CDR3 DNA sequence: TGCGCCAGCAGCCAAGTCGGCAGGGGGAATGAGCAGTTCTTC.

This clonotype showed up just once. The V and J genes are TRBV7-2 and TRBJ1-1; D is possibly TRBD1 (5 bases). V lost 5 bases and J 4 bases, leaving 11 bases between the germline ends. CDR1 SGHTA and CDR2 FQGNSA come from the germline V gene. CDR3 length equals 13 residues. The CDR3 nucleotides read TGTGCCAGCAGCGGGGGACTAAGCACTGAAGCTTTCTTT. It is translated as CASSGGLSTEAFF.

This clonotype was picked up one time. The chain combines TRBV20-1 with TRBJ2-1; unclear D gene. Trimming left V 0 bases short and J 6 bases short, with 6 bases between. Germline CDR1 and CDR2: DFQATT and SNEGSKA (reference sequence). The CDR3 has 12 amino acids. The CDR3 DNA reads as TGCAGTGCTAGAGATATCGGCAATGAGCAGTTCTTC. Translated: CSARDIGNEQFF.

The CDR3 protein is CASSLTPRGGYTF. Here the CDR3 DNA reads TGTGCCAGCAGTCTTACTCCCCGGGGGGGCTACACCTTC. The V and J genes are TRBV6-5 and TRBJ1-2, with D perhaps TRBD1 (5 bases). Germline V gene sequence: CDR1 MNHEY, CDR2 SVGAGI. V was pared by 5 bases and J by 8 bases, with 15 bases between. This CDR3 comprises 13 residues.

The chain recombines TRBV2 with TRBJ2-7; 7 bases map to TRBD2. This CDR3 has 14 amino acids. Per germline, CDR1 SNHLY and CDR2 FYNNEI. V dropped 8 bases and J dropped 2; count of bases not matched to a gene: 9. CDR3: CASRGEDRTYEQYV. The CDR3 bases are TGTGCCAGCCGGGGGGAGGACCGAACCTACGAGCAGTACGTC.

The CDR3 here is CASSLVYYNEQFF. The CDR3 nucleotides read TGTGCCAGCAGCTTAGTATACTACAATGAGCAGTTCTTC. This chain links TRBV7-8 with TRBJ2-1; D is undetermined. The ends were cut back, 1 base at V and 3 bases at J, with 4 bases in the middle. This CDR3 has 13 residues. Germline V lookup: CDR1 SGHVS, CDR2 FQNEAQ.

The gene calls are TRBV13 and TRBJ1-1; no reliable D call. CDR3 length: 14 residues. V was pared by 7 bases and J by 1 base, with 13 bases between. Germline lookup yields CDR1 PRHDT and CDR2 FYEKMQ (reference sequence). CDR3 sequence (DNA): TGTGCCAGCATCGAAGGAATCCGGAACACTGAAGCTTTCTTT. Translation: CASIEGIRNTEAFF.

The rearrangement joins TRBV30 to TRBJ2-1; 9 bases line up with TRBD2. The germline V gene encodes CDR1 GTSNPN and CDR2 SVGIG (reference sequence). The CDR3 is made up of 13 amino acids. J was trimmed by 8 bases and V by 2 bases; bases with no gene match: 4. The CDR3 sequence is CAWSRRGGDEQFF. As DNA, the CDR3 is TGTGCCTGGAGTAGGCGGGGGGGCGATGAGCAGTTCTTC.

The chain employs TRBV5-4 and TRBJ2-3; D possibly uses TRBD1 or TRBD2 (5 bases each). The CDR3 is made up of 15 amino acids. Germline V gives CDR1 SGHNT, CDR2 YYREEE (reference sequence). V lost 1 base to trimming and J lost 1 base, with 10 bases between them. CDR3 sequence reads: CASSLLGGGTDTQYF. In DNA form, the CDR3 reads TGTGCCAGCAGCTTGCTTGGGGGAGGCACAGATACGCAGTATTTT.

The gene calls are TRBV5-6 and TRBJ1-2; D uncertain. CDR1 SGHDT and CDR2 YYEEEE come from the germline V gene. V was clipped by 3 bases and J by 8 bases, with 8 bases between them. The CDR3 length is 11 residues. In DNA form, the CDR3 reads TGTGCCAGCAGCTCAAGGATCGGCTACACCTTC. Its protein product is CASSSRIGYTF.

The rearrangement links TRBV9 to TRBJ1-1; 10 nucleotides agree with TRBD1. This CDR3 has 15 amino acids. Per the germline V gene, CDR1 is SGDLS and CDR2 is YYNGEE. Germline trimming cut 3 bases from V and 1 base from J; bases unmatched to any gene: 3. In DNA form, the CDR3 reads TGTGCCAGCAGCGCGTGGGACAGGGGGAACACTGAAGCTTTCTTT. Translating gives CASSAWDRGNTEAFF.